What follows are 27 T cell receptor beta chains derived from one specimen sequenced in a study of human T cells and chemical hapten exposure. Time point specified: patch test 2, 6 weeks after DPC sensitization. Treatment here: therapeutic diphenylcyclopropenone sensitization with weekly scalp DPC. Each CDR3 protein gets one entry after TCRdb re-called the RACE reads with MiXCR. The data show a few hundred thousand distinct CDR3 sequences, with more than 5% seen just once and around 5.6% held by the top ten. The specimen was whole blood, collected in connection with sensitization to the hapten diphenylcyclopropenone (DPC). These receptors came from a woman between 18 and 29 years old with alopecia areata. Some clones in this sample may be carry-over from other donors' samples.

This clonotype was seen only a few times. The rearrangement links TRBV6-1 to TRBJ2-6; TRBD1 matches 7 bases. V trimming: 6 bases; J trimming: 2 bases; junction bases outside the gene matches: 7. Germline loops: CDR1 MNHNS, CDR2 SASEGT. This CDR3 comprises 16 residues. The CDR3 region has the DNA TGTGCCAGCAGGTCGCAGGGGGTCCCTGGGGCCAACGTCCTGACTTTC. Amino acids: CASRSQGVPGANVLTF.

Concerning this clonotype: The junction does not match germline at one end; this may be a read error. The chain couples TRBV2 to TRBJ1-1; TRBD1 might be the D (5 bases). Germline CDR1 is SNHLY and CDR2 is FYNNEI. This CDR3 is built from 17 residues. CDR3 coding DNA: TGTGCCAGCAGGGATCCTCCAGTCCAGGGTTTGAACACTGAAGCTTTGTTT. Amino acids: CASRDPPVQGLNTEALF. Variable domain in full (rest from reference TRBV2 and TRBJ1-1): EPEVTQTPSHQVTQMGQEVILRCVPISNHLYFYWYRQILGQKVEFLVSFYNNEISEKSEIFDDQFSVERPDGSNFTLKIRSTKLEDSAMYFCASRDPPVQGLNTEALFGQGTRLTVV.

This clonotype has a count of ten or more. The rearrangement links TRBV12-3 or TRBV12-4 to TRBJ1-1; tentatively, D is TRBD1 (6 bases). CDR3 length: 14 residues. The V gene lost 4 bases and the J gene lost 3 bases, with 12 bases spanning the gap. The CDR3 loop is CASSSTQGYTEAFF. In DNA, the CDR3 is TGTGCCAGCAGTTCCACACAGGGTTACACTGAAGCTTTCTTT.

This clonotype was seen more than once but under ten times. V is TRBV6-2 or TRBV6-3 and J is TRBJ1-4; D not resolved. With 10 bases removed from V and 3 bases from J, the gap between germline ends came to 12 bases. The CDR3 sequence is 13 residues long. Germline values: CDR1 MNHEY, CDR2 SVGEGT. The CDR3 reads CATQRGANEKLFF. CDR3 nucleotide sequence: TGTGCCACCCAACGGGGAGCTAATGAAAAACTGTTTTTT.

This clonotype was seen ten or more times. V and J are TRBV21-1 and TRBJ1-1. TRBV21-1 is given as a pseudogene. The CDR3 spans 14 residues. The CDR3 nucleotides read TGTGCCAGCAGCAAAATCGAGGGTCTGGCTGAAGCTTTCTTT. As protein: CASSKIEGLAEAFF.

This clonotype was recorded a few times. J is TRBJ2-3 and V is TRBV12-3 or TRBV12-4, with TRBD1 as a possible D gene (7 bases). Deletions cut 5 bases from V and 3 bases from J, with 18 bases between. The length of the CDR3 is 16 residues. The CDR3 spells CASSVEGAGLTDTQYF. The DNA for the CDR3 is TGTGCCAGCAGTGTAGAGGGGGCGGGGTTGACAGATACGCAGTATTTT.

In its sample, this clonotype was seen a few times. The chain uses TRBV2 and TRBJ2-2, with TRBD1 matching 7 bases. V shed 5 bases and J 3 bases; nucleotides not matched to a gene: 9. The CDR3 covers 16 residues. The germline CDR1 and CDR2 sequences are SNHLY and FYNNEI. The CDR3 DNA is TGTGCCAGCAGTCCCCGACAGGGAGTCTACACCGGGGAGCTGTTTTTT. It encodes CASSPRQGVYTGELFF.

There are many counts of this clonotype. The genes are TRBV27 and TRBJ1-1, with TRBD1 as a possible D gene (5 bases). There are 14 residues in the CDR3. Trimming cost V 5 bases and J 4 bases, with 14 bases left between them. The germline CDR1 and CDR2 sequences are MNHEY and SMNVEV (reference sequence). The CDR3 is CASSTFRVPTEAFF. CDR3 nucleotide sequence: TGTGCCAGCAGTACCTTCAGGGTGCCCACTGAAGCTTTCTTT.

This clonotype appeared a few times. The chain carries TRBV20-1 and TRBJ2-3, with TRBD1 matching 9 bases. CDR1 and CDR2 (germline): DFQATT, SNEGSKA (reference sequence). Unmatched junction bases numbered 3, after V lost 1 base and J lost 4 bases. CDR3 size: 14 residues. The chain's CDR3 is CSARGDRESDTQYF. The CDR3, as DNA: TGCAGTGCTAGAGGGGACAGGGAATCAGATACGCAGTATTTT.

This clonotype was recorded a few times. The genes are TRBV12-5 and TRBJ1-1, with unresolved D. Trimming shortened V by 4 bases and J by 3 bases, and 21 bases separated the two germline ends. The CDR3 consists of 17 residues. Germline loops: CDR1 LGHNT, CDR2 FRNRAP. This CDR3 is CASGSMPTPSRDTEAFF. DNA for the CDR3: TGTGCTAGTGGTTCCATGCCCACTCCCAGTAGGGACACTGAAGCTTTCTTT.

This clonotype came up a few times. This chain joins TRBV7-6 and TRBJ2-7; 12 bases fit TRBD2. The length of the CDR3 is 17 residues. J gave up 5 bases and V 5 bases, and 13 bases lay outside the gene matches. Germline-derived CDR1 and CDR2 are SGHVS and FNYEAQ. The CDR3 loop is CASSRTSGVSTTHEQYF. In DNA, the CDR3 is TGTGCCAGCAGCCGGACTAGCGGGGTCTCGACCACCCACGAGCAGTACTTC.

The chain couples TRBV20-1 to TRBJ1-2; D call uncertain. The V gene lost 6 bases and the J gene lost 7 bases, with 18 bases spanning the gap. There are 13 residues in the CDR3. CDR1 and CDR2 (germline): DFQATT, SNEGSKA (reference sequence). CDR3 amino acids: CSAFGKFPAGYTF. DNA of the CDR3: TGCAGTGCGTTTGGGAAATTTCCGGCTGGCTACACCTTC.

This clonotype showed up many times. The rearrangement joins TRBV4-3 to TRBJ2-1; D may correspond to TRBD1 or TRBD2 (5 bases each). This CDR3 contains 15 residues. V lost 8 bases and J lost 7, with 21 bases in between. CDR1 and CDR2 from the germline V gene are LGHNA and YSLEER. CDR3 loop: CASGTERADENEQFF. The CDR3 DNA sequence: TGCGCCAGCGGGACGGAACGGGCGGATGAGAATGAGCAGTTCTTC.

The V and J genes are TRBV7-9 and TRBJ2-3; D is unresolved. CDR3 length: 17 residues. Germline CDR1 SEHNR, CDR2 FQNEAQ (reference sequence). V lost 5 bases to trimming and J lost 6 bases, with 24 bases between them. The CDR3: CASSLISLGVHTDTQYF. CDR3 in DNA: TGTGCCAGCAGCCTAATATCACTGGGTGTTCACACGGATACGCAGTATTTT.

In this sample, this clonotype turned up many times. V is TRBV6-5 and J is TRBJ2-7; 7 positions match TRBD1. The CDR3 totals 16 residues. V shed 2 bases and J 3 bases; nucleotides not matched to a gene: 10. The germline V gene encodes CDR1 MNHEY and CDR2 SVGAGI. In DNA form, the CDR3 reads TGTGCCAGCAGTTACACGCGACAGGGTACCAGCTACGAGCAGTACTTC. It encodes CASSYTRQGTSYEQYF.

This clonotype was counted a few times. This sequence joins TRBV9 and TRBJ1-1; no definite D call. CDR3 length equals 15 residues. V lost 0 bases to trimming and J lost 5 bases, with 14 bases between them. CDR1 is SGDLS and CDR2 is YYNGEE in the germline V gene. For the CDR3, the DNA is TGTGCCAGCAGCGTAGCGGTCGTGTCAGGAACTGAAGCTTTCTTT. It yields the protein CASSVAVVSGTEAFF.

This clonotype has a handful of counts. CDR3: CASSSDRSGGPYEQYF. CDR3 nucleotides: TGTGCCAGCAGCTCTGACAGGTCCGGGGGACCCTACGAGCAGTACTTC. The chain carries TRBV7-9 and TRBJ2-7; D possibly matches TRBD1 or TRBD2 (6 bases each). Trimming cost V 4 bases and J 2 bases, with 18 bases left between them. Germline values: CDR1 SEHNR, CDR2 FQNEAQ (reference sequence). CDR3 length equals 16 residues.

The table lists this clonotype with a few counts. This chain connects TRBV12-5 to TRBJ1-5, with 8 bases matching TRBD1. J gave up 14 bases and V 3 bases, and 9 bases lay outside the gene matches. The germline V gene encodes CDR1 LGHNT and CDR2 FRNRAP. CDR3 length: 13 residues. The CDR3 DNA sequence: TGTGCTAGTGGTTTTAATGATCGGACAGGGAAGCATTTT. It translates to CASGFNDRTGKHF.

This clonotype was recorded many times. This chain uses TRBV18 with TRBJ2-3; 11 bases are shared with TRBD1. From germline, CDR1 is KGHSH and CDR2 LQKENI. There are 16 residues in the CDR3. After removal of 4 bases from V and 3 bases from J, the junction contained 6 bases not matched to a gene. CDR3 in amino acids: CASSLRTGGATDTQYF. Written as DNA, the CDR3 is TGTGCCAGCTCACTCCGGACAGGGGGCGCGACAGATACGCAGTATTTT.

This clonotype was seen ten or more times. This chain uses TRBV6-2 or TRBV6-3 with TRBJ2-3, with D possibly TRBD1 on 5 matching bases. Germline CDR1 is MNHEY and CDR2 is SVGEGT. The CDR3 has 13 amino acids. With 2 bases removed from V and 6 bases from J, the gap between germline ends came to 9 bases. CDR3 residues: CASSYGAPDTQYF. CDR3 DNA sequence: TGTGCCAGCAGTTACGGGGCCCCCGATACGCAGTATTTT.

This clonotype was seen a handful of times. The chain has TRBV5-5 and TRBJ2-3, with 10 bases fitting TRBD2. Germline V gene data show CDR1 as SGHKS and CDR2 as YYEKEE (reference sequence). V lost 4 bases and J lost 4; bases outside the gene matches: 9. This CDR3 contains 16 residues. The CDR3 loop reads CASSRKSGGAADTQYF. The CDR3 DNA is TGTGCCAGCAGCCGAAAGAGCGGGGGGGCCGCAGATACGCAGTATTTT.

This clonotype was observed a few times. The CDR3 bases are TGTGCCAGCAGAGACAACGAAGAGACCCAGTACTTC. Protein sequence: CASRDNEETQYF. The chain recombines TRBV7-2 with TRBJ2-5; no clear D gene. The V end was cut by 6 bases, the J end by 3 bases, with 8 bases between. The germline CDR1 and CDR2 sequences are SGHTA and FQGNSA. The CDR3 consists of 12 residues.

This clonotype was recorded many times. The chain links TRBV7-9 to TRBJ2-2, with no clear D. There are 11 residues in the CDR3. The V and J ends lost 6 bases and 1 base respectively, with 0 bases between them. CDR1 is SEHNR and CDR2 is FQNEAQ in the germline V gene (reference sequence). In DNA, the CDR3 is TGTGCCAGCAGGAACACCGGGGAGCTGTTTTTT. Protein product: CASRNTGELFF.

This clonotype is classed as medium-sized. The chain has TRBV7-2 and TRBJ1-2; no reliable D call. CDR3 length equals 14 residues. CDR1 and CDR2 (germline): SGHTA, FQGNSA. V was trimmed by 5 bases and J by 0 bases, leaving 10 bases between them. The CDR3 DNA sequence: TGTGCCAGCAGCCCACCCACAGCTAACTATGGCTACACCTTC. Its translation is CASSPPTANYGYTF.

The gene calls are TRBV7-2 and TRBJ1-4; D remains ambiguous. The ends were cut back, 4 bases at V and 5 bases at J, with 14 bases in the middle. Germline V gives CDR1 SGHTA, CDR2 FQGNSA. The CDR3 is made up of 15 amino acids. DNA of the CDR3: TGTGCCAGCAGCTCCCGAGTCACTTTAAATGAAAAACTGTTTTTT. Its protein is CASSSRVTLNEKLFF.

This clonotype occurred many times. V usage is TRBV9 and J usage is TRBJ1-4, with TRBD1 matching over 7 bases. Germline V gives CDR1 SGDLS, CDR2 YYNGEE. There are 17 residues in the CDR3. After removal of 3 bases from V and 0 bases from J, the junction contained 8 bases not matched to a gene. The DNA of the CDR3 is TGTGCCAGCAGCGGATTCCGGACAGGTGCAACTAATGAAAAACTGTTTTTT. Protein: CASSGFRTGATNEKLFF.

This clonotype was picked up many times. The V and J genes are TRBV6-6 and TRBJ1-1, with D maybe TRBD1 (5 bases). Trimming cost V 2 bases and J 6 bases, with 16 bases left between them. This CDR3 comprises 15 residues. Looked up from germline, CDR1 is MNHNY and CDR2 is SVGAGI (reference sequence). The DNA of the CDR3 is TGTGCCAGCAGTTACCCTGTGGGGGGGATCGCTGAAGCTTTCTTT. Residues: CASSYPVGGIAEAFF.